Following are 23 T cell receptor beta chains from one sample sequenced in a study of T-cell reconstitution after alpha-beta-depleted transplantation in children (TCRdb year 2016). Receptors were amplified or captured by PCR. TCRdb records Illumina HiSeq 2500 as the sequencer. Molecular barcoding was employed in the preparation of TCR libraries, with unique molecular identifiers being used to normalize TCRbeta repertoire quantification. TCRdb passed the public sequencing reads through fastp at Q25 and MiXCR, retaining productive beta sequences. Rows merge per CDR3 protein into single entries with the most common DNA and genes. This sample comprises about 480,000 distinct CDR3 sequences, roughly an eighth of them detected only once. The ten largest clones capture around 6.1% of the sample. The sample was PBMCs from the stem cell graft donor, taken from the stem cell graft. These TCRs come from a human donor who donated a stem cell graft to a child with combined immunodeficiency.

This clonotype was seen more than once but under ten times. The chain is built from TRBV9 and TRBJ2-1; perhaps TRBD2 as D (6 bases). Trimming stripped 0 bases from V and 4 bases from J, with 11 bases between. The CDR3 runs to 15 residues. Germline V gene data show CDR1 as SGDLS and CDR2 as YYNGEE. The CDR3 loop reads CASSVERGIYNEQFF. For the CDR3, the DNA is TGTGCCAGCAGCGTAGAACGCGGGATTTACAATGAGCAGTTCTTC. The whole variable domain, remainder taken from reference TRBV9 and TRBJ2-1, is DSGVTQTPKHLITATGQRVTLRCSPRSGDLSVYWYQQSLDQGLQFLIQYYNGEERAKGNILERFSAQQFPDLHSELNLSSLELGDSALYFCASSVERGIYNEQFFGPGTRLTVL.

The rearrangement joins TRBV27 to TRBJ2-7, with 10 nucleotides matching TRBD2. V trimming: 10 bases; J trimming: 0 bases; junction bases outside the gene matches: 3. From germline, CDR1 is MNHEY and CDR2 SMNVEV (reference sequence). This CDR3 has 13 amino acids. CDR3: CATKRGGSYEQYF. As DNA, the CDR3 is TGTGCCACCAAGCGGGGGGGCTCCTACGAGCAGTACTTC.

This clonotype was seen ten or more times. The J gene is TRBJ2-6, the V gene TRBV27, with D uncertain. Trimming cost V 2 bases and J 0 bases, with 8 bases left between them. The CDR3 is 16 amino acids. CDR1 and CDR2 (germline): MNHEY, SMNVEV (reference sequence). The CDR3 region is CASSLEGLSGANVLTF. The DNA for the CDR3 is TGTGCCAGCAGTTTAGAAGGTCTCTCTGGGGCCAACGTCCTGACTTTC.

This clonotype was counted between two and nine times. The chain is built from TRBV6-1 and TRBJ2-7, with D uncertain. V gave up 7 bases and J gave up 1 base, with 20 bases separating them. The CDR3 runs to 16 residues. Germline CDR1 is MNHNS and CDR2 is SASEGT. The CDR3 nucleotides are TGTGCCAGCACCCAGCCTCGAGCCCTTTTTTCCTACGAGCAGTACTTC. Amino acid sequence: CASTQPRALFSYEQYF.

The genes are TRBV20-1 and TRBJ2-7; TRBD1 aligns across 9 bases. This CDR3 contains 17 residues. CDR1 and CDR2 (germline): DFQATT, SNEGSKA (reference sequence). V trimming: 3 bases; J trimming: 3 bases; junction bases outside the gene matches: 15. CDR3 bases: TGCAGTGCTAGGGGGGGACAGGGCCAGGGATGGGTCTACGAGCAGTACTTC. Amino acids: CSARGGQGQGWVYEQYF.

The chain couples TRBV21-1 to TRBJ2-5; the D segment call TRBD2 is taken from the table without a DNA check. TRBV21-1 is reported as a pseudogene. The CDR3 is made up of 17 amino acids. Here the CDR3 DNA reads TGTGCCAGCAGCAAACCGTTGAGACTAGCGGGAGTTGAGACCCAGTACTTC. The encoded protein is CASSKPLRLAGVETQYF.

This clonotype was counted many times. Here the CDR3 reads CASSKGGTGFYEQYF. The CDR3 nucleotides are TGTGCCAGCAGCAAGGGGGGGACAGGGTTTTACGAGCAGTACTTC. The rearrangement joins TRBV3-1 to TRBJ2-7; 9 bases agree with TRBD1. Trimming took 5 bases from V and 4 from J; bases not matched to a gene: 9. This CDR3 has 15 amino acids. Germline CDR1 is LGHDT and CDR2 is YNNKEL (reference sequence).

This clonotype has at least ten counts. This rearrangement joins TRBV20-1 to TRBJ2-5, with TRBD2 as a possible D gene (5 bases). Germline-derived CDR1 and CDR2 are DFQATT and SNEGSKA (reference sequence). This CDR3 spans 13 amino acids. V shed 3 bases and J shed 5 bases, with 13 bases lying between them. The CDR3 DNA follows: TGCAGTGCTAGTCGACTATTTGCGGAGACCCAGTACTTC. Translation: CSASRLFAETQYF.

The chain employs TRBV9 and TRBJ2-7; 10 bases align to TRBD1. CDR1 is SGDLS and CDR2 is YYNGEE in the germline V gene. This CDR3 spans 13 amino acids. The V segment lost 7 bases and the J segment 5 bases; nucleotides outside the gene matches: 6. The DNA for the CDR3 is TGTGCCAGCGGGACAGGGGACGAGCACGAGCAGTACTTC. Protein sequence: CASGTGDEHEQYF. Filled out from reference TRBV9 and TRBJ2-7, the complete variable domain reads DSGVTQTPKHLITATGQRVTLRCSPRSGDLSVYWYQQSLDQGLQFLIQYYNGEERAKGNILERFSAQQFPDLHSELNLSSLELGDSALYFCASGTGDEHEQYFGPGTRLTVT.

In its sample, this clonotype was seen many times. This chain links TRBV12-3 or TRBV12-4 with TRBJ2-3; tentative D call: TRBD2 (5 bases). The CDR3 extends over 15 amino acids. V was clipped by 2 bases and J by 6 bases, with 15 bases between them. The CDR3 spells CASSLLRSGLDTQYF. The CDR3 nucleotides are TGTGCCAGCAGTTTATTGCGGTCGGGGTTGGATACGCAGTATTTT.

The chain combines TRBV7-6 with TRBJ2-1; no definite D call. Trimming removed 5 bases at V and 9 bases at J, with 8 bases between. Germline assignment: CDR1 SGHVS and CDR2 FNYEAQ. The CDR3 consists of 11 residues. CDR3 loop: CASSQIGEQFF. CDR3 nucleotides: TGTGCCAGCAGCCAGATAGGTGAGCAGTTCTTC.

This clonotype was recorded at least ten times. This chain connects TRBV12-3 or TRBV12-4 to TRBJ2-1; tentatively, D is TRBD2 (6 bases). The CDR3 is made up of 15 amino acids. V lost 3 bases to trimming and J lost 3 bases, with 12 bases between them. In DNA, the CDR3 is TGTGCCAGCAGTTTTCTCGGGAGCAGCTACAATGAGCAGTTCTTC. Amino acid sequence: CASSFLGSSYNEQFF.

This clonotype turned up a few times. CDR3 coding DNA: TGTGCCAGCAGTAGGTATGATGAGCAGTACTTC. It is translated as CASSRYDEQYF. This chain uses TRBV21-1 with TRBJ2-7. TRBV21-1 is a pseudogene segment. This CDR3 is built from 11 residues.

This clonotype was detected ten times or more. The rearrangement links TRBV7-3 to TRBJ2-1, with D unclear. There are 13 residues in the CDR3. V dropped 0 bases and J dropped 6 bases, with 6 bases sitting between them. Germline assignment: CDR1 SGHTA and CDR2 FQGTGA. CDR3 sequence reads: CASSLTSLNEQFF. CDR3 DNA: TGTGCCAGCAGCTTAACGTCCCTCAATGAGCAGTTCTTC.

This clonotype occurred a few times. The gene calls are TRBV30 and TRBJ2-1, with TRBD2 matching 13 bases. Germline V lookup: CDR1 GTSNPN, CDR2 SVGIG (reference sequence). The CDR3 loop spans 15 amino acids. V lost 2 bases to trimming and J lost 8 bases; unmatched junction nucleotides: 6. As DNA, the CDR3 is TGTGCCTGGAGTAGGACTAGCGGGAGTGGGGATGAGCAGTTCTTC. It translates to CAWSRTSGSGDEQFF.

This clonotype was seen a few times. The gene calls are TRBV25-1 and TRBJ2-7; 7 nucleotides align to TRBD1. The CDR3 covers 13 residues. V lost 6 bases and J lost 5; bases outside the gene matches: 7. Germline V gene data show CDR1 as MGHDK and CDR2 as SYGVNS. The CDR3 loop is CASSKDRNNEQYF. The CDR3 coding sequence is TGTGCCAGCAGCAAGGACAGGAACAACGAGCAGTACTTC.

The V call is TRBV6-2 or TRBV6-3, the J call TRBJ1-6; a possible D gene is TRBD1 (6 bases). CDR1 and CDR2 (germline): MNHEY, SVGEGT. This CDR3 is built from 13 residues. V was trimmed by 7 bases and J by 7 bases, leaving 11 bases between them. The DNA of the CDR3 is TGTGCCAGCAAACCGGGACAAAATTCACCCCTCCACTTT. The encoded protein is CASKPGQNSPLHF.

This clonotype was found a few times. The genes are TRBV12-3 or TRBV12-4 and TRBJ1-2, with a weak D call TRBD1 (5 bases). The CDR3 runs to 14 residues. The V end lost 6 bases, the J end lost 5 bases, and 16 bases lay between the germline ends. CDR3 sequence: CASRPPGGGYGYTF. The CDR3 DNA sequence: TGTGCCAGCAGACCCCCTGGGGGGGGGTATGGCTACACCTTC.

This chain joins TRBV20-1 and TRBJ2-7; 12 bases are a match to TRBD2. The germline V gene encodes CDR1 DFQATT and CDR2 SNEGSKA (reference sequence). V was clipped by 4 bases and J by 3 bases; unmatched bases: 4. CDR3 length equals 14 residues. CDR3 coding DNA: TGCAGTGCTACCGGACTAGCGGGACTCTACGAGCAGTACTTC. Its translation: CSATGLAGLYEQYF.

This clonotype was detected a few times. This sequence joins TRBV7-2 and TRBJ2-3, with 11 bases fitting TRBD2. Germline CDR1 reads SGHTA; CDR2 reads FQGNSA. The CDR3 extends over 15 amino acids. J lost 6 bases, V lost 5 bases, and 7 bases had no gene match. The CDR3 region has the DNA TGTGCCAGCAGCCTGGTTAGCGGGGGGGGTGATACGCAGTATTTT. Its protein is CASSLVSGGGDTQYF.

This clonotype was counted only a few times. The rearrangement links TRBV13 to TRBJ2-1; TRBD1 matches 8 bases. Germline loops: CDR1 PRHDT, CDR2 FYEKMQ (reference sequence). The CDR3 runs to 15 residues. V lost 5 bases, J lost 6 bases, and 9 bases stayed unmatched. The CDR3 sequence: CASSQRQGTGNEQFF. The CDR3 nucleotides read TGTGCCAGCAGCCAGCGACAGGGGACGGGCAATGAGCAGTTCTTC.

This clonotype was picked up many times. This chain links TRBV12-3 or TRBV12-4 with TRBJ1-4; TRBD1 matches at 7 bases. CDR3 length: 14 residues. V trimming: 2 bases; J trimming: 7 bases; junction bases outside the gene matches: 4. CDR3 residues: CASSLQGGTEKLFF. CDR3 nucleotide sequence: TGTGCCAGCAGTTTACAGGGGGGCACTGAAAAACTGTTTTTT.

This sequence joins TRBV7-9 and TRBJ1-1, with 10 bases matching TRBD1. Germline assignment: CDR1 SEHNR and CDR2 FQNEAQ (reference sequence). The CDR3 has 14 amino acids. The V gene end was trimmed by 5 bases and the J gene end by 5 bases; junction bases not matched to a gene: 5. The CDR3 here is CASSPGTGVTEAFF. CDR3 coding DNA: TGTGCCAGCAGCCCGGGGACAGGGGTTACTGAAGCTTTCTTT.